This TCR beta chain was found in a study of cytomegalovirus exposure and HLA in healthy donors. Trimming removed 6 bases from V and 3 bases from J; junction bases left unmatched: 4. Germline CDR1 MGHDK, CDR2 SYGVNS. This CDR3 contains 13 residues. Primers for the PCR totalled 60 Vbeta and 13 Jbeta. Profiling relied on immunoSEQ multiplex PCR, and the TCRdb table lists in-frame clones only, not all of them. The data contain more than 85,000 clones, roughly 70% of them seen just once; the ten biggest clones take up approximately 4.3%. The chain is built from TRBV25-1 and TRBJ1-1; 7 nucleotides line up with TRBD1. Sequencing was carried out using PBMCs. This TCR came from a woman under 30 in good health and CMV-seropositive. This chain's CDR3 is CASRPTGDTEAFF. The CDR3, as DNA: TGTGCCAGCAGACCCACAGGGGACACTGAAGCTTTCTTT.